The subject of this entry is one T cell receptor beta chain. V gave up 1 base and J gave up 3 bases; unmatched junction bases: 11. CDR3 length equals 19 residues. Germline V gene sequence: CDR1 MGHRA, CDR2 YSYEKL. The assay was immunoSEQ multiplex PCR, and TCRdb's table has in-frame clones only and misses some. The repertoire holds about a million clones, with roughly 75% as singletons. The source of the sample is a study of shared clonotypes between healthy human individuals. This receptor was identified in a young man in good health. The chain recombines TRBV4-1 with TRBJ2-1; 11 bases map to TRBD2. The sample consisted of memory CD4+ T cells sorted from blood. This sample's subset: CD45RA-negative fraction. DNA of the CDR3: TGCGCCAGCAGCCAAGTTCCCTGGGGTAGCGGGAGGGTCTACAATGAGCAGTTCTTC. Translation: CASSQVPWGSGRVYNEQFF.